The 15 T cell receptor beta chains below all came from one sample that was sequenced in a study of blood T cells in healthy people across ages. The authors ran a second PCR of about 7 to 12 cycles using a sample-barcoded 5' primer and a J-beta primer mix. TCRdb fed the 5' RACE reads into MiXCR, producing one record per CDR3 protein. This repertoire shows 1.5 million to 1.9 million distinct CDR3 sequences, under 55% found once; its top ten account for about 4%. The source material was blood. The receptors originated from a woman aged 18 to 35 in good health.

CDR3 bases: TGTGCCACCCAGGATAGCGGAATGAACACTGAAGCTTTCTTT. It yields the protein CATQDSGMNTEAFF. The V call is TRBV2, the J call TRBJ1-1; D is unclear. V was trimmed by 10 bases and J by 0 bases, leaving 15 bases between them. The length of the CDR3 is 14 residues. Germline V CDR1 and CDR2: SNHLY, FYNNEI.

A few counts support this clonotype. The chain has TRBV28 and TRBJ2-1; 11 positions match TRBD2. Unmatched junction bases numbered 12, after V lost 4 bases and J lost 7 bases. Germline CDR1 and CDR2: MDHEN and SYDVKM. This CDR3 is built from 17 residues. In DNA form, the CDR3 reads TGTGCCAGCAGTTCTAGCGGGAGGAGAAAGTGGCCAAATGAGCAGTTCTTC. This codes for CASSSSGRRKWPNEQFF.

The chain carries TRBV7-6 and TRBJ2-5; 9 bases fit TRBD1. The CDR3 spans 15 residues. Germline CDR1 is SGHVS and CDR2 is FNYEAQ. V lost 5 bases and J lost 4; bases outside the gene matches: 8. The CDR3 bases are TGTGCCAGCAGCCGACCGGGACAGGGAGGAGAGACCCAGTACTTC. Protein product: CASSRPGQGGETQYF.

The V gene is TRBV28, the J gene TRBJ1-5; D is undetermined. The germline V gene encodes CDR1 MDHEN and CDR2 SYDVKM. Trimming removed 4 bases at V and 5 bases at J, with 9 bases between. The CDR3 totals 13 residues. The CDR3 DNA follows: TGTGCCAGCAGTTGGAACTCGTATCAGCCCCAGCATTTT. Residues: CASSWNSYQPQHF.

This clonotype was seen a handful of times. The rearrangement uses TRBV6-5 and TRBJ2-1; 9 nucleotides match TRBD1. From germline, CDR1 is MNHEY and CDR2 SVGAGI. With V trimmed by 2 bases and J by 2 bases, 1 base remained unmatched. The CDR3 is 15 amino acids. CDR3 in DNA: TGTGCCAGCAGTTACGGGACAGGGCCCTACAATGAGCAGTTCTTC. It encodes CASSYGTGPYNEQFF.

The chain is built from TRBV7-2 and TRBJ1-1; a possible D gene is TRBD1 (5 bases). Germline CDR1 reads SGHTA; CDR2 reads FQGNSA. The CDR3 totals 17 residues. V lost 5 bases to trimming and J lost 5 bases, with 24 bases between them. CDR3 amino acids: CASSPGQAGATWTEAFF. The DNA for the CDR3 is TGTGCCAGCAGCCCTGGACAAGCCGGGGCGACATGGACTGAAGCTTTCTTT. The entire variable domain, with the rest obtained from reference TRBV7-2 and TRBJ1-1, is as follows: GAGVSQSPSNKVTEKGKDVELRCDPISGHTALYWYRQSLGQGLEFLIYFQGNSAPDKSGLPSDRFSAERTGGSVSTLTIQRTQQEDSAVYLCASSPGQAGATWTEAFFGQGTRLTVV.

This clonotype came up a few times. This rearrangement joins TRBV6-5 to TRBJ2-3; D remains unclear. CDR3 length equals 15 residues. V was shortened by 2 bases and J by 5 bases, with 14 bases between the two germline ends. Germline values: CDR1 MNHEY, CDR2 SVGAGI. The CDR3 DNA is TGTGCCAGCAGTTACGTAGCAGGAGCGATAGATACGCAGTATTTT. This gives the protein CASSYVAGAIDTQYF.

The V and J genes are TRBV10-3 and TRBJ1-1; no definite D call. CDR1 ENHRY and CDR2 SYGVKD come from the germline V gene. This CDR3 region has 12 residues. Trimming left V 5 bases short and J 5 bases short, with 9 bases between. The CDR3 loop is CAISLGKTEAFF. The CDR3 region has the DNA TGTGCCATCAGTCTGGGGAAAACTGAAGCTTTCTTT.

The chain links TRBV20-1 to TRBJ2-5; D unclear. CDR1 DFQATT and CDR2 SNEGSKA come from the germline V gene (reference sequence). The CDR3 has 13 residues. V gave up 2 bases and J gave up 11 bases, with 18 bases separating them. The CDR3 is CSARNREYNEQYF. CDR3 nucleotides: TGCAGTGCTAGAAATAGAGAGTACAATGAGCAGTACTTC.

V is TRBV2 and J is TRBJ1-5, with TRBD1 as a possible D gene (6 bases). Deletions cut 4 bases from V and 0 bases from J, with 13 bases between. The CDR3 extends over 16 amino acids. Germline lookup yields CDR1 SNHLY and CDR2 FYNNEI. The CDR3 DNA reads TGTGCCAGCAGTGGAGAACAGGGTTTTAGCAATCAGCCCCAGCATTTT. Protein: CASSGEQGFSNQPQHF.

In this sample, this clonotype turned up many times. The CDR3 protein is CASSYPFTSSGSYNEQFF. Written as DNA, the CDR3 is TGTGCCAGCAGCTACCCCTTCACTAGCTCTGGCTCCTACAATGAGCAGTTCTTC. V usage is TRBV7-9 and J usage is TRBJ2-1; D perhaps matches TRBD2 (6 bases). Germline-derived CDR1 and CDR2 are SEHNR and FQNEAQ (reference sequence). The CDR3 extends over 18 amino acids. Deletions cut 4 bases from V and 0 bases from J, with 19 bases between.

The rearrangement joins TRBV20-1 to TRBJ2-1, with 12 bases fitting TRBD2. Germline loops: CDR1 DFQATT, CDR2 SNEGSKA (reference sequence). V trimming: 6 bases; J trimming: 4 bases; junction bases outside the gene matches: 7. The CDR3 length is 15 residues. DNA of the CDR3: TGCAGTGCAGATAGACTAGCGGGAGTTTACAATGAGCAGTTCTTC. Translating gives CSADRLAGVYNEQFF.

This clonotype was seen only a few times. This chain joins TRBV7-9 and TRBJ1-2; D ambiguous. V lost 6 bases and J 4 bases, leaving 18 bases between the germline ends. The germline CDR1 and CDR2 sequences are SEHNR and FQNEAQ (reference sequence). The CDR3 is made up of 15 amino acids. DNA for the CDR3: TGTGCCAGCAGTTATGATGGTGGAGGCATCTATGGCTACACCTTC. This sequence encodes CASSYDGGGIYGYTF.

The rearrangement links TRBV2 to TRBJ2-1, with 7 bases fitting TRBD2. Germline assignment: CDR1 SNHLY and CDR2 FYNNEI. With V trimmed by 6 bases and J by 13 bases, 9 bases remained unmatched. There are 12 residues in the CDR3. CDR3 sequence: CASRDASGEQFF. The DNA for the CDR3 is TGTGCCAGCAGGGATGCTAGCGGTGAACAGTTCTTC.

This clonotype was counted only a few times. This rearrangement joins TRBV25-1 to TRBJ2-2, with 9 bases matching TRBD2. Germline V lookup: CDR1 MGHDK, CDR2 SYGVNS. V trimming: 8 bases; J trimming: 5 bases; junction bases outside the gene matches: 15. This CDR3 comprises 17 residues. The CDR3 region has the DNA TGTGCCAGCGGTGGGACAAATCTAGCGGGAAGGACCGGGGAGCTGTTTTTT. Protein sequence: CASGGTNLAGRTGELFF.